There are a few counts of the clone carrying this T cell receptor beta chain. As yet, its antigen is unknown. Amplification of TCR beta CDR3 regions used RNA as the template. When the TCR CDR3 underwent first-round RT-PCR, the HTBI primer set was used. TCRdb independently ran MiXCR on the multiplex PCR reads; one entry per CDR3 protein. The data show about 400,000 distinct CDR3 sequences, over 12% seen once. The CDR3 has 15 residues. The germline gives CDR1 WNHNN, CDR2 SYGVQD (reference sequence). With V trimmed by 3 bases and J by 2 bases, 5 bases remained unmatched. This entry comes from a study of T cells in Graves' hyperthyroidism and ophthalmopathy. For the study at large: Initial diagnosis, before any treatment, was when peripheral blood was collected.

PBMCs were collected from an approximately 10 ml volume of fresh peripheral blood. Notes on the study in general: Most clonotypes that expanded in the thyroid above 0.001 also showed up in blood.

The material sequenced was blood. This sequence was found in a man aged 45-65 years with Graves' ophthalmopathy. The rearrangement uses TRBV10-1 and TRBJ2-3; 7 nucleotides line up with TRBD2. DNA of the CDR3: TGCGCCAGCAGTGATTGGGAGGGCGACACAGATACGCAGTATTTT. Translating gives CASSDWEGDTDTQYF.